This TCR beta chain comes out of a study of persistence of HIV-infected CD4 T cells. Study summary: Multiple blood draws of up to about 180 mL, except two donors with single leukapheresis. Study findings and constraints: Antigen-responding cells were enriched for degenerate expanded CDR3beta sequences.

The immunoSEQ assay was version 4, run in survey mode. Produced via immunoSEQ multiplex PCR; TCRdb's table is partial and in-frame only. Of 37,000 or so clones in the sample, less than 90% are singletons; the top ten hold 1.6%. Lysates of CMV-infected fibroblasts at 10 ug/mL stimulated these cells. Memory cells lacking CD40L and CD69 with high CD45RO were sorted. This clone was recorded only once. What it binds is unknown. The source was CD4+ T cells sorted from PBMCs after approximately 19-hour stimulation, collected from a patient who received antiretroviral therapy. The TCR comes from an adult man with HIV who was CMV-seropositive.

CDR3 sequence (DNA): TGTGCCAGCAGTAAGGGTACAGCACATGATACGCAGTATTTT. This sequence encodes CASSKGTAHDTQYF. V gene TRBV6-5 combines with J gene TRBJ2-3; D is ambiguous. Germline CDR1 and CDR2: MNHEY and SVGAGI. V dropped 5 bases and J dropped 6 bases, with 15 bases sitting between them. The CDR3 loop spans 14 amino acids.